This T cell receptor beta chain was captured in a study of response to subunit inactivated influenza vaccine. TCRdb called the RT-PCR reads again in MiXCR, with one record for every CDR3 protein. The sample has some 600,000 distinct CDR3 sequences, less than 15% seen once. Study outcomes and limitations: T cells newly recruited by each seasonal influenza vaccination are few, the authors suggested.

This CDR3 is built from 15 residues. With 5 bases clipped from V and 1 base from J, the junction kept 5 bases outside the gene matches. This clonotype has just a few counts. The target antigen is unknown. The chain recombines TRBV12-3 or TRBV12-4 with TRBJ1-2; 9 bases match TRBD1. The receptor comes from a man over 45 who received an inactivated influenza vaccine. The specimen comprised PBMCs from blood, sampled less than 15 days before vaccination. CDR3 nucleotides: TGTGCCAGCAGTAACCCGGGACAGGGTAACTATGGCTACACCTTC. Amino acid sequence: CASSNPGQGNYGYTF.